This TCR beta chain is from a study of blood T cell repertoires in COVID-19. Across the whole study: Both acute and convalescent COVID-19 samples were obtained from the United States, Italy and Spain.

Germline V gene sequence: CDR1 SGHRS, CDR2 YFSETQ. CDR3 length equals 15 residues. V gave up 0 bases and J gave up 1 base; unmatched junction bases: 2. While infection was still active, Seattle patients were enrolled and then followed longitudinally. With respect to this clone: This sample also contains other DNA sequences that code for the same CDR3.

The table came from immunoSEQ multiplex PCR; TCRdb's copy has only in-frame clones and leaves some out. The profile shows approximately 290,000 clones, about 90% of them singletons. The V gene is TRBV5-1, the J gene TRBJ2-3; TRBD2 matches at 7 bases. Material: peripheral blood. The origin of this receptor is a woman in her 30s with COVID-19, enrolled during active disease. The CDR3 sequence is CASSLGLAGTDTQYF. In DNA, the CDR3 is TGCGCCAGCAGCTTGGGTCTAGCGGGCACAGATACGCAGTATTTT.